Below are 17 T cell receptor beta chains sequenced from a single sample in a study of blood T cell repertoires in COVID-19. The data were produced by immunoSEQ multiplex PCR, yet TCRdb's version contains in-frame clones alone and is incomplete. Counted here are about 110,000 clones, approximately 81% occurring once; the ten biggest clones make up approximately 1.5%. The sequenced material came from peripheral blood. These receptors originate from a man aged 35 to 55 with acute or convalescent COVID-19.

The chain links TRBV5-1 to TRBJ2-7, with 8 bases that match TRBD2. CDR1 is SGHRS, CDR2 YFSETQ, per germline. The V and J ends lost 5 bases and 1 base, in that order; junction bases with no gene match: 11. The CDR3 has 16 amino acids. The DNA of the CDR3 is TGCGCCAGCAGTTGGCTAGGGAGCGGGGGTTCCTACGAGCAGTACTTC. This gives the protein CASSWLGSGGSYEQYF.

This clone was seen just once. The J gene is TRBJ1-1, the V gene TRBV7-9, with D tentatively TRBD1 (6 bases). V was clipped by 3 bases and J by 5 bases, with 10 bases between them. The CDR3 loop spans 13 amino acids. Per germline, CDR1 SEHNR and CDR2 FQNEAQ (reference sequence). The CDR3 loop is CASSFLQGTEAFF. The CDR3 DNA is TGTGCCAGCAGCTTTCTACAGGGTACTGAAGCTTTCTTT.

V usage is TRBV4-2 and J usage is TRBJ2-1; 11 nucleotides match TRBD1. Germline CDR1 LGHNA, CDR2 YNFKEQ. The V gene end was trimmed by 0 bases and the J gene end by 8 bases; junction bases not matched to a gene: 6. CDR3 length equals 16 residues. Here the CDR3 reads CASSQDPGQGVDEQFF. CDR3 sequence (DNA): TGTGCCAGCAGCCAAGATCCGGGACAGGGGGTCGATGAGCAGTTCTTC.

The chain is built from TRBV2 and TRBJ2-2; D is possibly TRBD2 (6 bases). The CDR3 contains 14 residues. V was trimmed by 6 bases and J by 1 base, leaving 9 bases between them. Per the germline V gene, CDR1 is SNHLY and CDR2 is FYNNEI. The CDR3, as DNA: TGTGCCAGCAGGGACGGGAGGAACACCGGGGAGCTGTTTTTT. Translated, it gives CASRDGRNTGELFF. Full variable domain (rest looked up from reference TRBV2 and TRBJ2-2): EPEVTQTPSHQVTQMGQEVILRCVPISNHLYFYWYRQILGQKVEFLVSFYNNEISEKSEIFDDQFSVERPDGSNFTLKIRSTKLEDSAMYFCASRDGRNTGELFFGEGSRLTVL.

V and J are TRBV4-3 and TRBJ2-6; D possibly corresponds to TRBD2 (5 bases). This CDR3 comprises 20 residues. The V gene's germline CDR1 is LGHNA and CDR2 YSLEER. Deletions cut 0 bases from V and 2 bases from J, with 20 bases between. The CDR3 DNA reads TGCGCCAGCAGCCAAGACGGGCTAGCCCAGTTTAAGACTGGGGCCAACGTCCTGACTTTC. Its translation: CASSQDGLAQFKTGANVLTF.

This clone was recorded once. The rearrangement links TRBV30 to TRBJ2-3, with TRBD2 matching over 9 bases. The V and J ends lost 0 bases and 4 bases, in that order; junction bases with no gene match: 11. Per germline, CDR1 GTSNPN and CDR2 SVGIG (reference sequence). This CDR3 comprises 17 residues. CDR3 sequence reads: CAWSVGLAGRGPDTQYF. CDR3 coding DNA: TGTGCCTGGAGTGTAGGTCTAGCGGGAAGAGGTCCAGATACGCAGTATTTT.

The chain uses TRBV6-1 and TRBJ1-1; a possible D gene is TRBD1 (6 bases). The V and J ends lost 4 bases and 0 bases respectively, with 21 bases between them. Germline V lookup: CDR1 MNHNS, CDR2 SASEGT. The CDR3 runs 18 residues. The CDR3 sequence is CASSGTRIQGIVNTEAFF. DNA of the CDR3: TGTGCCAGCAGTGGAACACGCATACAGGGAATAGTGAACACTGAAGCTTTCTTT.

The chain has TRBV7-9 and TRBJ2-7, with a weak D call TRBD2 (6 bases). Trimming shortened V by 4 bases and J by 4 bases, and 11 bases separated the two germline ends. Germline assignment: CDR1 SEHNR and CDR2 FQNEAQ (reference sequence). CDR3 length equals 13 residues. The CDR3 bases are TGTGCCAGCAGCTCGGCGGGATTATACGAGCAGTACTTC. Protein sequence: CASSSAGLYEQYF.

The chain links TRBV18 to TRBJ1-2; D is perhaps TRBD1 (5 bases). V shed 0 bases and J shed 0 bases, with 14 bases lying between them. This CDR3 has 17 amino acids. Germline CDR1 and CDR2: KGHSH and LQKENI. The CDR3: CASSPPGGVLANYGYTF. CDR3 sequence (DNA): TGTGCCAGCTCACCACCGGGGGGAGTCCTAGCTAACTATGGCTACACCTTC.

This clone was seen once. The chain uses TRBV4-1 and TRBJ2-7; perhaps TRBD1 as D (6 bases). This CDR3 is 15 amino acids long. Germline V lookup: CDR1 MGHRA, CDR2 YSYEKL. V was trimmed by 1 base and J by 4 bases, leaving 14 bases between them. The DNA of the CDR3 is TGCGCCAGCAGCCAAGGCTCGAACAGGGAATACGAGCAGTACTTC. Translated, it gives CASSQGSNREYEQYF.

This chain uses TRBV7-2 with TRBJ1-5; 8 positions match TRBD1. CDR1 SGHTA and CDR2 FQGNSA come from the germline V gene. Unmatched junction bases numbered 11, after V lost 4 bases and J lost 0 bases. The CDR3 runs to 18 residues. The CDR3 coding sequence is TGTGCCAGCAGCTCTCGACAGGGGCCAACCTATAGCAATCAGCCCCAGCATTTT. Translating gives CASSSRQGPTYSNQPQHF.

The chain carries TRBV12-3 or TRBV12-4 and TRBJ1-1; no clear D. The CDR3 covers 13 residues. The V end lost 1 base, the J end lost 4 bases, and 7 bases lay between the germline ends. This chain's CDR3 is CASSLGPSTEAFF. Here the CDR3 DNA reads TGTGCCAGCAGTTTAGGGCCAAGCACTGAAGCTTTCTTT.

The gene calls are TRBV5-1 and TRBJ2-3, with 14 positions matching TRBD2. Germline CDR1 reads SGHRS; CDR2 reads YFSETQ. With 0 bases clipped from V and 7 bases from J, the junction kept 10 bases outside the gene matches. CDR3 length: 18 residues. CDR3 residues: CASSLVSTSGRGSNTQYF. CDR3 coding DNA: TGCGCCAGCAGCTTGGTCTCGACTAGCGGGAGGGGATCAAATACGCAGTATTTT.

This sequence joins TRBV18 and TRBJ2-7; D ambiguous. The CDR3 runs 16 residues. The V and J ends lost 1 base and 7 bases respectively, with 20 bases between them. In germline, CDR1 is KGHSH, CDR2 LQKENI. The CDR3 coding sequence is TGTGCCAGCTCACCACTCTACCGAACTGGATCGGAGGAGCAGTACTTC. This gives the protein CASSPLYRTGSEEQYF.

The chain carries TRBV7-9 and TRBJ2-3; 11 bases agree with TRBD2. The CDR3 covers 17 residues. Germline loops: CDR1 SEHNR, CDR2 FQNEAQ (reference sequence). Trimming removed 0 bases from V and 10 bases from J; junction bases left unmatched: 12. CDR3 DNA: TGTGCCAGCAGCTTAGCGTTGACTAGCGGGGCCCCCGTCGCGCAGTATTTT. This translates into CASSLALTSGAPVAQYF.

This clone was detected ten times or more. The rearrangement joins TRBV5-4 to TRBJ1-2; TRBD1 might be the D (5 bases). The CDR3 is made up of 13 amino acids. Trimming pared 2 bases from V and 4 bases from J, leaving 9 bases between. Germline lookup yields CDR1 SGHNT and CDR2 YYREEE (reference sequence). CDR3 nucleotides: TGTGCCAGCAGCTTAGGAGGGACCTATGGCTACACCTTC. It codes for CASSLGGTYGYTF.

The chain links TRBV30 to TRBJ1-6; D is ambiguous. Germline CDR1 is GTSNPN and CDR2 is SVGIG (reference sequence). V lost 2 bases and J 9 bases, leaving 11 bases between the germline ends. This CDR3 contains 13 residues. The CDR3 DNA is TGTGCCTGGAGTCGAAGGTCTAGTTCACCCCTCCACTTT. It codes for CAWSRRSSSPLHF.